This paragraph reports one T cell receptor beta chain. The data were produced by immunoSEQ multiplex PCR, yet TCRdb's version contains in-frame clones alone and is incomplete. Among more than 100,000 clones listed, 80% to 85% were seen once. This record comes from a study of blood T cell repertoires in COVID-19. Trimming cost V 1 base and J 6 bases, with 13 bases left between them. Germline CDR1 and CDR2: KGHSH and LQKENI. This CDR3 is 14 amino acids long. This chain uses TRBV18 with TRBJ2-7; D possibly corresponds to TRBD2 (7 bases). The sequence derives from a man aged 55 to 70 with acute or convalescent COVID-19. The material sequenced was peripheral blood. CDR3 DNA: TGTGCCAGCTCACCACAACGGGGGGCTCGCGAGCAGTACTTC. Translated, it gives CASSPQRGAREQYF.